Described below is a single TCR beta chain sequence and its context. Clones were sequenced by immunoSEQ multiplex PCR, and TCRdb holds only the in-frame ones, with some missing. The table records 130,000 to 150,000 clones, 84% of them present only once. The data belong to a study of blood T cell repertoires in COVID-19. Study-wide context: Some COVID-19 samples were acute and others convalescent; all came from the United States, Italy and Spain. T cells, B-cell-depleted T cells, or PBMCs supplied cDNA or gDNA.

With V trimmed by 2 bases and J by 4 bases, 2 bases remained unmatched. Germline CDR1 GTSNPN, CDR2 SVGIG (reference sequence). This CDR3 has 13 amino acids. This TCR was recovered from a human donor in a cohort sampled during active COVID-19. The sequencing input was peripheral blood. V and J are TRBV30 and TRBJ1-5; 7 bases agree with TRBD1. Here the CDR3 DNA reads TGTGCCTGGAGTACGACAGGGAATCAGCCCCAGCATTTT. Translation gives CAWSTTGNQPQHF. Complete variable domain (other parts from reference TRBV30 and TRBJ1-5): SQTIHQWPATLVQPVGSPLSLECTVEGTSNPNLYWYRQAAGRGLQLLFYSVGIGQISSEVPQNLSASRPQDRQFILSSKKLLLSDSGFYLCAWSTTGNQPQHFGDGTRLSIL.